These T cell receptor beta chains were read from a single sample in a study of T-cell reconstitution after alpha-beta-depleted transplantation in children. TCRdb called the PCR reads again in MiXCR, with one record for every CDR3 protein. The table shows approximately 500,000 distinct CDR3 sequences, with 25% to 30% occurring only once. Specimen: PBMCs, collected before TCRalphabeta/CD19-depleted stem cell transplant. These receptors originate from a boy under two years old with Wiskott-Aldrich syndrome, due to receive a stem cell transplant. The CDR3 runs from the conserved cysteine through the conserved F or W. D genes are given only for firm matches. Expanded clones get a size class; other rows say once, few or many, or leave the size out.

CDR3 DNA: TGTGCCAGCAGTTACGAACTGGGTCAGCCCCAGCATTTT
CDR3 protein: CASSYELGQPQHF
clone size: -
J gene: TRBJ1-5
D gene: -
V gene: TRBV6-6

CDR3 DNA: TGCAGTGCTAGCCGATCGGGACTAGGTCCAGATACGCAGTATTTT
CDR3 protein: CSASRSGLGPDTQYF
clone size: many
J gene: TRBJ2-3
D gene: TRBD2
V gene: TRBV20-1

CDR3 DNA: TGTGCCAGCAGCTTGGGGCAGACTAGTCGGGAGCAGTTCTTC
CDR3 protein: CASSLGQTSREQFF
clone size: few
J gene: TRBJ2-1
D gene: -
V gene: TRBV7-7

CDR3 DNA: TGCGCCAGCAGCTTGGGGGTCATCCAAGAGACCCAGTACTTC
CDR3 protein: CASSLGVIQETQYF
clone size: -
J gene: TRBJ2-5
D gene: -
V gene: TRBV5-1

CDR3 DNA: TGCAGCGTTTGTCTAGCTCCCGGCACCGGGGAGCTGTTTTTT
CDR3 protein: CSVCLAPGTGELFF
clone size: few
J gene: TRBJ2-2
D gene: -
V gene: TRBV29-1

CDR3 DNA: TGCAGCGTTGGAGGGAACTATGGCTACACCTTC
CDR3 protein: CSVGGNYGYTF
clone size: -
J gene: TRBJ1-2
D gene: -
V gene: TRBV29-1

CDR3 DNA: TGCAGTGCTAGGGGGCGAGGGAACACTGAAGCTTTCTTT
CDR3 protein: CSARGRGNTEAFF
clone size: few
J gene: TRBJ1-1
D gene: -
V gene: TRBV20-1

CDR3 DNA: TGCGCCAGCAGGGGGGTTCGGGCCCAGTACTTC
CDR3 protein: CASRGVRAQYF
clone size: -
J gene: TRBJ2-5
D gene: -
V gene: TRBV5-1

CDR3 DNA: TGTGCCAGCAGCAACCCCAGCGGACACAGTACCAATGAGCAGTTCTTC
CDR3 protein: CASSNPSGHSTNEQFF
clone size: few
J gene: TRBJ2-1
D gene: -
V gene: TRBV14

CDR3 DNA: TGTGCCAGCAGCCGCGCCGGGACAGGGACAGGAAACACCATATATTTT
CDR3 protein: CASSRAGTGTGNTIYF
clone size: -
J gene: TRBJ1-3
D gene: TRBD1
V gene: TRBV7-2

CDR3 DNA: TGTGCCTGGAGTCGGCTAGAGCGGCCCAATGAGCAGTTCTTC
CDR3 protein: CAWSRLERPNEQFF
clone size: -
J gene: TRBJ2-1
D gene: -
V gene: TRBV30

CDR3 DNA: TGCGCCAGCAGCTTGGATGGGGGTGGAGATACGCAGTATTTT
CDR3 protein: CASSLDGGGDTQYF
clone size: -
J gene: TRBJ2-3
D gene: -
V gene: TRBV5-1

CDR3 DNA: TGTGCCACCAGCAGAGTACTAGCGCGCGAGCAGTACTTC
CDR3 protein: CATSRVLAREQYF
clone size: -
J gene: TRBJ2-7
D gene: TRBD2
V gene: TRBV15

CDR3 DNA: TGTGCCAGCAGCCAAGATGGGAGCAAGGCAGATACGCAGTATTTT
CDR3 protein: CASSQDGSKADTQYF
clone size: -
J gene: TRBJ2-3
D gene: -
V gene: TRBV4-2

CDR3 DNA: TGTGCCAGCAGCCAAGTGTCTAGCGGGATCCATGAGCAGTTCTTC
CDR3 protein: CASSQVSSGIHEQFF
clone size: -
J gene: TRBJ2-1
D gene: TRBD2
V gene: TRBV3-1

CDR3 DNA: TGTGCCAGCAGTTTAATGAATAGCAATCAGCCCCAGCATTTT
CDR3 protein: CASSLMNSNQPQHF
clone size: -
J gene: TRBJ1-5
D gene: -
V gene: TRBV12-3/TRBV12-4

CDR3 DNA: TGTGCCATCAGTGTTTCCCAAGAGACCCAGTACTTC
CDR3 protein: CAISVSQETQYF
clone size: few
J gene: TRBJ2-5
D gene: -
V gene: TRBV10-3

CDR3 DNA: TGTGCCAGCAGCGCCCTTGGGGGGGAGAATGAGCAGTTCTTC
CDR3 protein: CASSALGGENEQFF
clone size: -
J gene: TRBJ2-1
D gene: TRBD2
V gene: TRBV9

CDR3 DNA: TGCAGTGCTAGCCCTACAGGGGCTAGCAATCAGCCCCAGCATTTT
CDR3 protein: CSASPTGASNQPQHF
clone size: -
J gene: TRBJ1-5
D gene: TRBD1
V gene: TRBV20-1

CDR3 DNA: TGTGCCAGCAGCTCCTTCCACGGGGAGCTGTTTTTT
CDR3 protein: CASSSFHGELFF
clone size: few
J gene: TRBJ2-2
D gene: -
V gene: TRBV5-5

CDR3 DNA: TGCAGCGTTGACAGGGGCATTAACGAGCAGTACTTC
CDR3 protein: CSVDRGINEQYF
clone size: few
J gene: TRBJ2-7
D gene: -
V gene: TRBV29-1

CDR3 DNA: TGTGCCAGCAGCATAGCCGGGACAGGGGGCCACGAGCAGTACTTC
CDR3 protein: CASSIAGTGGHEQYF
clone size: -
J gene: TRBJ2-7
D gene: -
V gene: TRBV21-1

CDR3 DNA: TGCAGTGCTAGAAGTCGGCGGGAGGGATACTACAATGAGCAGTTCTTC
CDR3 protein: CSARSRREGYYNEQFF
clone size: -
J gene: TRBJ2-1
D gene: TRBD2
V gene: TRBV20-1

CDR3 DNA: TGCGCCAGCAGCTTGGGGTTCGGGGATGAGCAGTTCTTC
CDR3 protein: CASSLGFGDEQFF
clone size: many
J gene: TRBJ2-1
D gene: -
V gene: TRBV5-1

CDR3 DNA: TGCAGTGGGTGGGGTTGGGACACTGAAGCTTTCTTT
CDR3 protein: CSGWGWDTEAFF
clone size: few
J gene: TRBJ1-1
D gene: -
V gene: TRBV20-1

CDR3 DNA: TGTGCCAGCAGCTTATTAGCGGGAGGGCCCCAGTACTTC
CDR3 protein: CASSLLAGGPQYF
clone size: few
J gene: TRBJ2-5
D gene: TRBD2
V gene: TRBV7-8

CDR3 DNA: TGTGCCAGCTCACCTGGGGCAGAGACCCAGTACTTC
CDR3 protein: CASSPGAETQYF
clone size: many
J gene: TRBJ2-5
D gene: -
V gene: TRBV18